This T cell receptor beta chain was sequenced for a study of blood T cell repertoires in COVID-19. Across the whole study: In each case, the material was cDNA or gDNA derived from T cells, B-cell-depleted T cells, or PBMCs.

Points on this clone: At the DNA level, this CDR3 is encoded by other sequences in the same sample as well.

In the authors' methods: Amplification of reference gene primers provided the estimated nucleated cell counts. Here immunoSEQ multiplex PCR was the method, and the copy in TCRdb shows in-frame clones only, minus some. The DNA was the basis for D and trimming; V, J and clone size are from that table. The table has about 220,000 clones, 65% to 90% seen once. From germline, CDR1 is SQVTM and CDR2 ANQGSEA. The CDR3 covers 11 residues. Trimming left V 4 bases short and J 5 bases short, with 8 bases between. This clonotype originated in a man aged 45-65 years with active or convalescent COVID-19. V and J are TRBV29-1 and TRBJ1-2; perhaps TRBD1 as D (6 bases). Sequenced: peripheral blood. The CDR3 nucleotides are TGCAGCGTTGGACAGGATTATGGCTACACCTTC. Its translation is CSVGQDYGYTF.